This T cell receptor beta chain was documented in a study of blood T cells in healthy people across ages. Study-level points and caveats: A roughly linear age-dependent decrease characterized TCR beta diversity per million T cells. Nothing was known about donor CMV status, and this possibly confounded expanded clonotype changes.

This clonotype has only a few counts. What it binds is unknown. A sample-barcoded 5' primer and a J-beta primer mix were used in a second PCR of roughly 6 to 11 cycles. TCRdb independently ran MiXCR on the 5' RACE reads; one entry per CDR3 protein. The table lists approximately 1.5 million distinct CDR3 sequences, about 35% of them singletons. Each donor's blood draw was 8.5 to 10 milliliters of peripheral blood. The sequencing input was blood. This TCR derives from a woman in her thirties in good health.

CDR3: CASSSQGASYEQYF. The CDR3, as DNA: TGTGCCAGCAGCAGTCAGGGGGCCTCCTACGAGCAGTACTTC. The rearrangement uses TRBV2 and TRBJ2-7, with 8 bases aligning to TRBD1. Trimming removed 6 bases from V and 0 bases from J; junction bases left unmatched: 4. The CDR3 extends over 14 amino acids. CDR1 and CDR2 from the germline V gene are SNHLY and FYNNEI.